The source of this T cell receptor beta chain is a study of persistence of HIV-infected CD4 T cells. This clone has only a few counts. The antigen remains unidentified. An overlapping HIV-1 Gag peptide pool stimulated these cells at 0.95 to 1 ug/peptide/mL. Sorting selected CD4+ T cells upregulating both CD40 ligand and CD69. The J segment lost 1 base and the V segment lost 3 bases, leaving 5 bases of the junction unmatched. Germline V lookup: CDR1 SGHNT, CDR2 YYREEE (reference sequence). The CDR3 loop spans 17 amino acids. The immunoSEQ assay was version 4, run in survey mode. Sequenced by immunoSEQ multiplex PCR; TCRdb stores in-frame clones only, minus some. The sample holds under 25,000 clones, more than 55% seen once.

The gene calls are TRBV5-4 and TRBJ2-1, with TRBD2 matching 12 bases. Source: CD4+ T cells sorted from PBMCs after approximately 18-hour stimulation, taken from a patient who received antiretroviral therapy. This TCR was sampled from an adult woman with HIV who was CMV-seropositive. CDR3 amino acids: CASSSSLAGGSYNEQFF. In nucleotides, the CDR3 is TGTGCCAGCAGCTCATCGCTAGCGGGGGGGTCCTACAATGAGCAGTTCTTC.